This is a list of T cell receptor beta chains from one sample in a study of glioma-infiltrating T cells. Each CDR3 protein gets one entry after TCRdb re-called the multiplex PCR reads with MiXCR. The sample contains around 190,000 distinct CDR3 sequences, around 32% of which appear only once. The sequenced material came from glioma tissue, nonneoplastic brain tissue, or PBMCs (not recorded which). Every receptor here comes from a human donor with low-grade glioma or glioblastoma, undergoing nonglioma brain surgery, or in good health (not recorded which). The CDR3 runs from the conserved cysteine through the conserved F or W. The D gene is left open where the match is weak. Some rows mark clone size as missing; the rest say once, few, many or name a class of expanded clone.

many | TRBJ2-3 | TRBV6-1 | 14 | . | TGTGCCAGCAGCCAACGGGACCCCGGCGGTACGCAGTATTTT | CASSQRDPGGTQYF
. | TRBJ2-1 | TRBV6-2/TRBV6-3 | 17 | TRBD2 | TGTGCCAGCAGTTGGGGACGGACTAGTGGGAACTACGATGAGCAGTTCTTC | CASSWGRTSGNYDEQFF
many | TRBJ2-7 | TRBV20-1 | 14 | . | TGCAGTGCTATGACTAGTCCTCGACCCTACGAGCAGTACTTC | CSAMTSPRPYEQYF
many | TRBJ2-7 | TRBV7-2 | 14 | . | TGTGCCAGCAGCCCGACCAGGGTGACCTACGAGCAGTACTTC | CASSPTRVTYEQYF
many | TRBJ2-7 | TRBV20-1 | 15 | TRBD2 | TGCAGTGCTAAACAACTAGCGGGGGACTCCTACGAGCAGTACTTC | CSAKQLAGDSYEQYF
many | TRBJ1-1 | TRBV10-3 | 13 | TRBD1 | TGTGCCATCACTGGACAGGTGAACACTGAAGCTTTCTTT | CAITGQVNTEAFF
many | TRBJ2-7 | TRBV20-1 | 12 | . | TGCAGTGCTAGACTGACTCACTACGAGCAGTACTTC | CSARLTHYEQYF
many | TRBJ1-5 | TRBV28 | 13 | TRBD1 | TGTGCCAGCAGTTTCGGGACAGCTCAGCCCCAGCATTTT | CASSFGTAQPQHF
. | TRBJ2-7 | TRBV11-2 | 17 | TRBD2 | TGTGCCAGCAGCCTTAGGACTAGCGGGAGGGCCAGGGACGAGCAGTACTTC | CASSLRTSGRARDEQYF
many | TRBJ1-2 | TRBV6-6 | 15 | TRBD1 | TGTGCCAGCAGTTACTCCGGACAGGGTGTAGATGGCTACACCTTC | CASSYSGQGVDGYTF
many | TRBJ2-3 | TRBV7-9 | 13 | TRBD2 | TGTGCCAGCAGCTTCGGGAGGACAGATACGCAGTATTTT | CASSFGRTDTQYF
many | TRBJ2-2 | TRBV29-1 | 13 | . | TGCAGCGTTGACCAGGCGAACACCGGGGAGCTGTTTTTT | CSVDQANTGELFF
many | TRBJ2-7 | TRBV6-2/TRBV6-3 | 11 | . | TGTGCCAGCAGTCCCCAGTACGAGCAGTACTTC | CASSPQYEQYF
many | TRBJ1-4 | TRBV4-1 | 15 | . | TGCGCCAGCAGCCTTGGGACGGCAACTAATGAAAAACTGTTTTTT | CASSLGTATNEKLFF
many | TRBJ1-5 | TRBV6-2/TRBV6-3 | 14 | TRBD1 | TGTGCCAGCAAAAAGACAGGGGAAGGGCAGCCCCAGCATTTT | CASKKTGEGQPQHF
many | TRBJ2-6 | TRBV19 | 15 | . | TGTGCCAGTATAGGAGGGGAGGCTGGGGCCAACGTCCTGACTTTC | CASIGGEAGANVLTF
. | TRBJ1-4 | TRBV29-1 | 12 | . | TGCAGCGTTCAGGCGACTAATGAAAAACTGTTTTTT | CSVQATNEKLFF
many | TRBJ2-3 | TRBV7-2 | 14 | . | TGTGCCAGCAGATCAACTAGCTACACGATGGGTCAGTATTTT | CASRSTSYTMGQYF
many | TRBJ1-5 | TRBV9 | 14 | . | TGTGCCAGCAGCGTAGGTTCCGCGAATCAGCCCCAGCATTTT | CASSVGSANQPQHF
. | TRBJ2-3 | TRBV5-1 | 16 | . | TGCGCCAGCAGCTTGGCCGCCCGAACGAACACAGATACGCAGTATTTT | CASSLAARTNTDTQYF
many | TRBJ1-4 | TRBV6-1 | 14 | . | TGTGCCAGCAGCCTTACAGGGCCAGGCGAAAAACTGTTTTTT | CASSLTGPGEKLFF
once | TRBJ2-7 | TRBV3-1 | 14 | . | TGTGCCAGCATCCAACAAGGAGGGACCTACGAGCAGTACTTC | CASIQQGGTYEQYF
few | TRBJ1-4 | TRBV19 | 16 | . | TGTGCCAGCGGGACGGGACCCCCCGTAGTAGGGGAAAAACTGTTTTTT | CASGTGPPVVGEKLFF
. | TRBJ2-2 | TRBV2 | 12 | . | TGTGCCAGCAGGACGGGAGTCGGGGAGCTGTTTTTT | CASRTGVGELFF
. | TRBJ1-5 | TRBV10-3 | 13 | TRBD1 | TGTGCCACCGCAGGGGGCGCGGATCAGCCCCAGCATTTT | CATAGGADQPQHF